One sample yielded the 20 T cell receptor beta chains listed below, sequenced in a study of beta chain features in type 1 diabetes. Expressed TCRB transcripts were sequenced because the isolated RNA had all been reverse transcribed beforehand. The method was immunoSEQ multiplex PCR; TCRdb's version includes in-frame clones alone and lacks a portion of them. Of approximately 84,000 clones listed, about a third are singletons. Specimen: stem cell memory CD4+ T cells from blood. The receptor set was obtained from a woman aged 18-30 years in good health.

The J gene is TRBJ2-7, the V gene TRBV18, with 9 bases fitting TRBD1. V was pared by 6 bases and J by 6 bases, with 12 bases of the junction left unmatched. The CDR3 runs 15 residues. Germline CDR1 is KGHSH and CDR2 is LQKENI. CDR3 region: CASSNKWDREGEQYF. The CDR3 DNA reads as TGTGCCAGCTCTAACAAATGGGACAGGGAAGGCGAGCAGTACTTC.

CDR3 DNA sequence: TGTGCCAGCATACTCCCGGGAGGAATCTACGAGCAGTACTTC. This sequence encodes CASILPGGIYEQYF. This chain uses TRBV6-1 with TRBJ2-7; 7 positions agree with TRBD2. With V trimmed by 7 bases and J by 3 bases, 9 bases remained unmatched. This CDR3 region has 14 residues. Germline V CDR1 and CDR2: MNHNS, SASEGT.

The gene calls are TRBV7-2 and TRBJ2-7; 8 bases map to TRBD2. The V and J ends lost 2 bases and 1 base, in that order; junction bases with no gene match: 4. The CDR3 totals 15 residues. CDR1 and CDR2 (germline): SGHTA, FQGNSA. The CDR3 nucleotides read TGTGCCAGCAGCTTAAACGGGGGGGCATCCTACGAGCAGTACTTC. Translation: CASSLNGGASYEQYF.

V gene TRBV19 combines with J gene TRBJ1-1; TRBD1 matches at 8 bases. There are 17 residues in the CDR3. Trimming took 4 bases from V and 0 from J; bases not matched to a gene: 10. Germline V lookup: CDR1 LNHDA, CDR2 SQIVND (reference sequence). DNA of the CDR3: TGTGCCAGTAGTAAAGGTCAGGGGGCGAGGTTGAACACTGAAGCTTTCTTT. It translates to CASSKGQGARLNTEAFF. Complete variable domain (other parts from reference TRBV19 and TRBJ1-1): DGGITQSPKYLFRKEGQNVTLSCEQNLNHDAMYWYRQDPGQGLRLIYYSQIVNDFQKGDIAEGYSVSREKKESFPLTVTSAQKNPTAFYLCASSKGQGARLNTEAFFGQGTRLTVV.

This chain connects TRBV4-1 to TRBJ1-5, with D tentatively TRBD1 (5 bases). The V gene's germline CDR1 is MGHRA and CDR2 YSYEKL. The CDR3 extends over 16 amino acids. Trimming took off 4 bases at V and 7 bases at J, with 20 bases between the two ends. DNA of the CDR3: TGCGCCAGCAGCCGTCCGGGACGGGAGAAGGGACAGCCCCAGCATTTT. Its protein product is CASSRPGREKGQPQHF.

This clone was picked up a small number of times. This rearrangement joins TRBV7-2 to TRBJ2-5, with 7 bases fitting TRBD2. Germline lookup yields CDR1 SGHTA and CDR2 FQGNSA. The CDR3 runs 13 residues. V dropped 5 bases and J dropped 3; count of bases not matched to a gene: 3. The CDR3 nucleotides read TGTGCCAGCAGCCACGGGACTAAAGAGACCCAGTACTTC. Amino acids: CASSHGTKETQYF.

V usage is TRBV9 and J usage is TRBJ2-1, with 10 bases lining up with TRBD2. The CDR3 covers 15 residues. J was trimmed by 2 bases and V by 3 bases; bases with no gene match: 2. The germline V gene has CDR1 SGDLS and CDR2 YYNGEE. The CDR3 loop reads CASSAGLATYNEQFF. In nucleotides, the CDR3 is TGTGCCAGCAGCGCGGGACTAGCGACCTACAATGAGCAGTTCTTC.

CDR3 DNA: TGTGCCAGCAGTCTAAGACCAACAGAGGGACAGGTCTACGAGCAGTACTTC. It encodes CASSLRPTEGQVYEQYF. This chain uses TRBV11-2 with TRBJ2-7; 8 nucleotides agree with TRBD1. CDR1 and CDR2 from the germline V gene are SGHAT and FQNNGV. Losses at the gene ends were 6 bases for V and 3 bases for J; bases not matched to a gene: 16. The CDR3 covers 17 residues.

The count of this clone is one. The chain has TRBV7-2 and TRBJ2-3; D perhaps matches TRBD2 (7 bases). Germline values: CDR1 SGHTA, CDR2 FQGNSA. CDR3 length: 15 amino acids. Trimming took 2 bases from V and 5 from J, leaving 14 bases between them. The CDR3 DNA reads as TGTGCCAGCAGCTTAAACGGGGGGCTCGGAGATACGCAGTATTTT. It specifies CASSLNGGLGDTQYF.

The genes are TRBV13 and TRBJ1-3; D is perhaps TRBD1 (5 bases). Trimming took 6 bases from V and 8 from J, leaving 11 bases between them. The V gene's germline CDR1 is PRHDT and CDR2 FYEKMQ (reference sequence). The CDR3 contains 12 residues. This chain's CDR3 is CASSRQGYTIYF. The CDR3 nucleotides are TGTGCCAGCAGTAGGCAGGGTTACACCATATATTTT.

This chain uses TRBV15 with TRBJ2-1; 9 bases are a match to TRBD2. V was pared by 4 bases and J by 4 bases, with 11 bases of the junction left unmatched. The CDR3 spans 17 residues. Germline assignment: CDR1 LNHNV and CDR2 YYDKDF (reference sequence). This chain's CDR3 is CATSINGRTSGYNEQFF. CDR3 DNA sequence: TGTGCCACCAGCATCAACGGGCGAACTAGCGGGTACAATGAGCAGTTCTTC.

The chain joins TRBV2 to TRBJ2-3, with a weak D call TRBD1 (5 bases). The CDR3 is 14 residues long. V was trimmed by 8 bases and J by 0 bases, leaving 12 bases between them. From germline, CDR1 is SNHLY and CDR2 FYNNEI. CDR3 DNA: TGTGCCAGCGGGGCTGCCGCTAGCACAGATACGCAGTATTTT. Translation gives CASGAAASTDTQYF.

J is TRBJ2-2 and V is TRBV19; TRBD2 matches 7 bases. The germline gives CDR1 LNHDA, CDR2 SQIVND (reference sequence). This CDR3 has 13 amino acids. J was trimmed by 5 bases and V by 8 bases; bases with no gene match: 5. The chain's CDR3 is CASRGRATGELFF. The CDR3 DNA reads TGTGCCAGTCGGGGGAGGGCGACCGGGGAGCTGTTTTTT.

V usage is TRBV21-1 and J usage is TRBJ2-5; the D call in the table, TRBD1, was not verified against the DNA. TRBV21-1 is a listed pseudogene. The CDR3 is 17 amino acids. CDR3 amino acids: CASRASNLGTQQETQYF. The CDR3 bases are TGTGCCAGCAGAGCCTCGAACCTAGGGACACAACAAGAGACCCAGTACTTC.

This clone was counted a single time. This chain links TRBV6-5 with TRBJ1-2; D unresolved. The CDR3 extends over 14 amino acids. Germline CDR1 MNHEY, CDR2 SVGAGI. Trimming removed 6 bases at V and 3 bases at J, with 14 bases between. This CDR3 reads CASRDGLRDYGYTF. The CDR3, as DNA: TGTGCCAGCAGGGACGGACTTAGGGACTATGGCTACACCTTC.

The chain recombines TRBV5-1 with TRBJ2-5, with TRBD1 matching over 11 bases. V was clipped by 4 bases and J by 5 bases; unmatched bases: 13. Per germline, CDR1 SGHRS and CDR2 YFSETQ. CDR3 size: 17 residues. CDR3 in amino acids: CASSPRTGGVGGETQYF. The CDR3, as DNA: TGCGCCAGCAGCCCGAGGACAGGGGGCGTGGGGGGCGAGACCCAGTACTTC.

In its sample, this clone was seen a few times. The V call is TRBV7-9, the J call TRBJ2-7, with D maybe TRBD2 (5 bases). This CDR3 region has 11 residues. The V gene's germline CDR1 is SEHNR and CDR2 FQNEAQ (reference sequence). Trimming removed 7 bases at V and 4 bases at J, with 8 bases between. DNA of the CDR3: TGTGCCAGCATTGGAGGTTACGAGCAGTACTTC. This codes for CASIGGYEQYF. Full variable domain (outside the CDR3, taken from reference TRBV7-9 and TRBJ2-7): DTGVSQNPRHKITKRGQNVTFRCDPISEHNRLYWYRQTLGQGPEFLTYFQNEAQLEKSRLLSDRFSAERPKGSFSTLEIQRTEQGDSAMYLCASIGGYEQYFGPGTRLTVT.

This clone showed up just a few times. Other nucleotide sequences in the sample specify the same CDR3. The chain couples TRBV5-1 to TRBJ2-5; tentatively, D is TRBD1 (5 bases). The CDR3 has 15 residues. Germline CDR1 SGHRS, CDR2 YFSETQ. V shed 0 bases and J shed 1 base, with 10 bases lying between them. The CDR3 reads CASSLVAGSQETQYF. The CDR3 region has the DNA TGCGCCAGCAGCTTGGTGGCAGGGTCCCAAGAGACCCAGTACTTC.

This clone was observed a handful of times. J is TRBJ2-4 and V is TRBV4-2, with TRBD2 matching over 11 bases. J was trimmed by 0 bases and V by 1 base; bases with no gene match: 5. In germline, CDR1 is LGHNA, CDR2 YNFKEQ. This CDR3 spans 18 amino acids. The CDR3 region is CASSQVAGGGRAKNIQYF. The CDR3 coding sequence is TGTGCCAGCAGCCAAGTAGCGGGAGGGGGGAGAGCCAAAAACATTCAGTACTTC.

The chain uses TRBV2 and TRBJ1-2; TRBD1 aligns across 7 bases. V lost 7 bases and J lost 6; bases outside the gene matches: 8. This CDR3 is built from 13 residues. The germline V gene encodes CDR1 SNHLY and CDR2 FYNNEI. The CDR3 protein is CASNRQGWDGYTF. CDR3 nucleotides: TGTGCCAGCAACCGACAGGGTTGGGATGGCTACACCTTC. Using reference TRBV2 and TRBJ1-2 for the parts outside the CDR3, the full variable domain is EPEVTQTPSHQVTQMGQEVILRCVPISNHLYFYWYRQILGQKVEFLVSFYNNEISEKSEIFDDQFSVERPDGSNFTLKIRSTKLEDSAMYFCASNRQGWDGYTFGSGTRLTVV.